This passage covers 14 T cell receptor beta chains from one sample sequenced in a study of T cells in Graves' hyperthyroidism and ophthalmopathy. Researchers took RNA transcripts and amplified the TCR beta CDR3 regions from them. A first-round RT-PCR of the TCR CDR3 used the HTBI primer set. One entry per CDR3 protein results from TCRdb running MiXCR on the multiplex PCR reads. There are over 700,000 distinct CDR3 sequences in the sample; about 17% occur only once, and about a sixth lies in the top ten. Specimen: blood. The receptors shown here come from a woman aged 45 to 65 with Graves' hyperthyroidism that later progressed to Graves' ophthalmopathy.

This clonotype was recorded at least ten times. For the CDR3, the DNA is TGTGCCAGCCTGCGGGGGCTCTACAATGAGCAGTTCTTC. This translates into CASLRGLYNEQFF. The rearrangement joins TRBV2 to TRBJ2-1, with D possibly matching TRBD2 (7 bases). Trimming left V 8 bases short and J 3 bases short, with 11 bases between. This CDR3 is 13 amino acids long. Germline V lookup: CDR1 SNHLY, CDR2 FYNNEI.

This clonotype was seen ten or more times. The chain combines TRBV2 with TRBJ2-1, with TRBD1 matching 8 bases. V lost 8 bases, J lost 7 bases, and 7 bases stayed unmatched. The CDR3 contains 13 residues. Germline V gene lookup returns CDR1 SNHLY and CDR2 FYNNEI. This chain's CDR3 is CASFKTGVNEQFF. The CDR3 DNA reads as TGTGCCAGCTTTAAGACAGGGGTAAATGAGCAGTTCTTC. Full variable domain (remainder filled in from reference TRBV2 and TRBJ2-1): EPEVTQTPSHQVTQMGQEVILRCVPISNHLYFYWYRQILGQKVEFLVSFYNNEISEKSEIFDDQFSVERPDGSNFTLKIRSTKLEDSAMYFCASFKTGVNEQFFGPGTRLTVL.

This clonotype has a count of ten or more. The V and J genes are TRBV6-2 or TRBV6-3 and TRBJ1-1; D remains unclear. V was trimmed by 1 base and J by 2 bases, leaving 8 bases between them. Per germline, CDR1 MNHEY and CDR2 SVGEGT. The CDR3 runs 14 residues. CDR3 coding DNA: TGTGCCAGCAGTTACTGGGCCCCAAACACTGAAGCTTTCTTT. Protein: CASSYWAPNTEAFF.

A word on this clonotype: A much larger clone lies one base from this, so it may be a read error. The V gene is TRBV15, the J gene TRBJ1-1; D is undetermined. This CDR3 is 15 amino acids long. CDR1 LNHNV and CDR2 YYDKDF come from the germline V gene (reference sequence). Trimming shortened V by 3 bases and J by 2 bases, and 13 bases separated the two germline ends. As DNA, the CDR3 is TGTGCCACCAGCAGGCCAGGCGCCACAAACACTGAAGCTTTCTTT. Translated: CATSRPGATNTEAFF.

This clonotype was seen a few times. The chain joins TRBV6-2 or TRBV6-3 to TRBJ1-5; a weak D match, TRBD1 (6 bases). The CDR3 is 14 amino acids. Germline CDR1 is MNHEY and CDR2 is SVGEGT. The germline V and J ends were trimmed by 6 bases and 3 bases, with 12 bases remaining between them. CDR3 loop: CASSRGQTNQPQHF. Written as DNA, the CDR3 is TGTGCCAGCAGCCGTGGACAGACCAATCAGCCCCAGCATTTT.

This sequence joins TRBV15 and TRBJ2-7; D might be TRBD1 or TRBD2, each matching 5 bases. In germline, CDR1 is LNHNV, CDR2 YYDKDF (reference sequence). This CDR3 has 16 residues. V lost 0 bases to trimming and J lost 0 bases, with 12 bases between them. CDR3 DNA: TGTGCCACCAGCAGAGACGGGACCCTAAGCTCCTACGAGCAGTACTTC. This gives the protein CATSRDGTLSSYEQYF.

This clonotype was seen repeatedly, ten times or more. The chain has TRBV6-1 and TRBJ1-5; D gene uncertain. The CDR3 totals 15 residues. Deletions cut 0 bases from V and 7 bases from J, with 13 bases between. Germline V gene data show CDR1 as MNHNS and CDR2 as SASEGT. The CDR3: CASSEAGGFGQPQHF. CDR3 DNA sequence: TGTGCCAGCAGTGAAGCTGGCGGGTTCGGGCAGCCCCAGCATTTT.

V gene TRBV4-1 combines with J gene TRBJ2-2, with D maybe TRBD1 (6 bases). V gave up 2 bases and J gave up 5 bases, with 9 bases separating them. Germline CDR1 is MGHRA and CDR2 is YSYEKL. The CDR3 spans 14 residues. The CDR3 spells CASSQNRATGELFF. DNA of the CDR3: TGCGCCAGCAGCCAAAACAGGGCGACCGGGGAGCTGTTTTTT.

The chain joins TRBV11-3 to TRBJ1-1; D perhaps matches TRBD1 (5 bases). The germline gives CDR1 SGHNT, CDR2 YENEEA. Trimming took 3 bases from V and 3 from J, leaving 11 bases between them. The CDR3 covers 14 residues. The CDR3 region has the DNA TGTGCCAGCAGCTTCAAGGTGGGGGACACTGAAGCTTTCTTT. Protein sequence: CASSFKVGDTEAFF.

This chain connects TRBV20-1 to TRBJ2-3; 16 bases agree with TRBD2. V trimming: 6 bases; J trimming: 11 bases; junction bases outside the gene matches: 14. This CDR3 has 16 residues. Germline loops: CDR1 DFQATT, CDR2 SNEGSKA (reference sequence). Here the CDR3 DNA reads TGCAGTGCCACCGGGACTAGCGGGGGGGCTTTGCCAGTGCAGTATTTT. Its translation: CSATGTSGGALPVQYF.

This clonotype was detected ten times or more. The genes are TRBV20-1 and TRBJ1-2; D might be TRBD1 (5 bases). V was shortened by 6 bases and J by 9 bases, with 17 bases between the two germline ends. The length of the CDR3 is 12 residues. Germline V gene sequence: CDR1 DFQATT, CDR2 SNEGSKA (reference sequence). Written as DNA, the CDR3 is TGCAGTGCCAGCGGGACGGCCGGCAGCTACACCTTC. Its translation: CSASGTAGSYTF.

This clonotype was picked up a small number of times. J is TRBJ2-7 and V is TRBV2; possibly TRBD2 for D (5 bases). This CDR3 spans 14 amino acids. Germline V lookup: CDR1 SNHLY, CDR2 FYNNEI. The V end lost 4 bases, the J end lost 1 base, and 11 bases lay between the germline ends. The CDR3 here is CASSGLDFSYEQYF. The CDR3 DNA reads TGTGCCAGCAGTGGTTTGGACTTTTCCTACGAGCAGTACTTC.

This clonotype was observed at least ten times. This chain uses TRBV7-8 with TRBJ2-1, with D possibly being TRBD1 (5 bases). The V gene lost 5 bases and the J gene lost 5 bases, with 16 bases spanning the gap. The germline V gene encodes CDR1 SGHVS and CDR2 FQNEAQ. This CDR3 region has 15 residues. As DNA, the CDR3 is TGTGCCAGCAGCCTTGACAGTCCCCCCCACAATGAGCAGTTCTTC. Protein sequence: CASSLDSPPHNEQFF.

This clonotype was seen more than once but under ten times. V gene TRBV5-8 combines with J gene TRBJ1-6, with unresolved D. CDR3 size: 13 residues. Germline CDR1 reads SGHTS; CDR2 reads YDEGEE. Trimming took 0 bases from V and 9 from J, leaving 7 bases between them. CDR3 coding DNA: TGTGCCAGCAGCTTGGATACGCCTTCACCCCTCCACTTT. Translated: CASSLDTPSPLHF.